These 12 T cell receptor beta chains were all obtained from the same sample, sequenced in a study of T cell changes during pregnancy in multiple sclerosis. TCRdb's table, derived via immunoSEQ multiplex PCR, lists solely in-frame clones and lacks some. The table includes about 44,000 clones, around 90% detected once. The material was CD4+ T cells from peripheral blood mononuclear cells, obtained in the first trimester of pregnancy. These receptors came from a female donor with multiple sclerosis, enrolled in a pregnancy study.

This chain connects TRBV27 to TRBJ1-1; 8 bases map to TRBD1. Looked up from germline, CDR1 is MNHEY and CDR2 is SMNVEV (reference sequence). CDR3 length: 14 residues. Unmatched junction bases numbered 9, after V lost 5 bases and J lost 7 bases. CDR3 loop: CASSPRQGKVEAFF. CDR3 nucleotides: TGTGCCAGCAGTCCTAGACAGGGGAAGGTTGAAGCTTTCTTT.

The genes are TRBV28 and TRBJ1-1; D call uncertain. V was pared by 5 bases and J by 14 bases, with 21 bases between. Germline V gene lookup returns CDR1 MDHEN and CDR2 SYDVKM. CDR3 length: 13 amino acids. The CDR3 protein is CASSPTEPRRVFF. CDR3 bases: TGTGCCAGCAGTCCAACGGAACCTAGGAGGGTGTTCTTT.

This chain connects TRBV7-8 to TRBJ1-4, with D perhaps matching TRBD1 (5 bases). The CDR3 has 19 amino acids. Looked up from germline, CDR1 is SGHVS and CDR2 is FQNEAQ. Trimming removed 5 bases from V and 7 bases from J, with 29 bases in between. This CDR3 is CASSPMAGGLVSDGEKLFF. CDR3 sequence (DNA): TGTGCCAGCAGCCCCATGGCTGGGGGGTTGGTTTCGGATGGTGAAAAACTGTTTTTT.

The chain recombines TRBV5-8 with TRBJ2-1; 11 bases fit TRBD2. This CDR3 region has 15 residues. The germline gives CDR1 SGHTS, CDR2 YDEGEE. J gave up 6 bases and V 4 bases, and 6 bases lay outside the gene matches. CDR3 nucleotide sequence: TGTGCCAGCAGCGCGGGACTAGCGGCCCTCAATGAGCAGTTCTTC. This codes for CASSAGLAALNEQFF.

The CDR3 coding sequence is TGTGCCATTGCAACAGGTTTTTACGAGCAGTACTTC. It specifies CAIATGFYEQYF. The V and J genes are TRBV10-3 and TRBJ2-7; a weak D match, TRBD1 (5 bases). V lost 9 bases and J lost 4, with 13 bases in between. CDR3 length: 12 residues. Germline values: CDR1 ENHRY, CDR2 SYGVKD.

This chain connects TRBV7-2 to TRBJ2-2; possible D gene TRBD2, 5 bases. CDR3 length: 15 residues. The V gene lost 5 bases and the J gene lost 5 bases, with 15 bases spanning the gap. Germline loops: CDR1 SGHTA, CDR2 FQGNSA. CDR3 sequence reads: CASSPLASGTGELFF. CDR3 in DNA: TGTGCCAGCAGCCCACTGGCGTCGGGAACCGGGGAGCTGTTTTTT.

The CDR3 here is CASSPNSYEQYF. The CDR3 coding sequence is TGTGCCAGCAGCCCTAATTCCTACGAGCAGTACTTC. The chain recombines TRBV7-6 with TRBJ2-7; D is unclear. The germline gives CDR1 SGHVS, CDR2 FNYEAQ. The V end was cut by 5 bases, the J end by 1 base, with 6 bases between. This CDR3 is 12 amino acids long.

The chain couples TRBV29-1 to TRBJ1-5, with D tentatively TRBD1 (5 bases). The CDR3 length is 16 residues. Looked up from germline, CDR1 is SQVTM and CDR2 is ANQGSEA. Trimming shortened V by 1 base and J by 2 bases, and 15 bases separated the two germline ends. CDR3 in amino acids: CSVEVSGQGGNQPQHF. The CDR3 nucleotides read TGCAGCGTTGAAGTGTCTGGACAAGGTGGCAATCAGCCCCAGCATTTT.

The gene calls are TRBV28 and TRBJ2-3, with no clear D. Looked up from germline, CDR1 is MDHEN and CDR2 is SYDVKM. The CDR3 contains 15 residues. Between the trimmed V and J ends, which lost 6 bases and 2 bases, there was a span of 15 bases. In DNA, the CDR3 is TGTGCCAGCAGACAAATGAAGATACACACAGATACGCAGTATTTT. This gives the protein CASRQMKIHTDTQYF.

The V call is TRBV2, the J call TRBJ2-7, with TRBD1 identical over 11 bases. CDR1 and CDR2 from the germline V gene are SNHLY and FYNNEI. The CDR3 loop spans 14 amino acids. Germline trimming cut 7 bases from V and 4 bases from J; bases unmatched to any gene: 6. CDR3 protein: CASKPGQGEYEQYF. CDR3 DNA: TGTGCCAGCAAACCGGGACAGGGGGAATACGAGCAGTACTTC.

The DNA of the CDR3 is TGTGCCAGCAGTTTAGGGCAGGCACCGTACTCCTACGAGCAGTACTTC. Protein product: CASSLGQAPYSYEQYF. The J gene is TRBJ2-7, the V gene TRBV28; D not certain. CDR3 length: 16 amino acids. Germline V CDR1 and CDR2: MDHEN, SYDVKM. V gave up 2 bases and J gave up 0 bases, with 14 bases separating them.

This clone was picked up one time. V usage is TRBV18 and J usage is TRBJ2-3; D might be TRBD2 (5 bases). With 2 bases removed from V and 2 bases from J, the gap between germline ends came to 8 bases. CDR3 length equals 14 residues. Germline V gives CDR1 KGHSH, CDR2 LQKENI. CDR3: CASSPNGITDTQYF. In DNA, the CDR3 is TGTGCCAGCTCACCAAACGGGATCACAGATACGCAGTATTTT.